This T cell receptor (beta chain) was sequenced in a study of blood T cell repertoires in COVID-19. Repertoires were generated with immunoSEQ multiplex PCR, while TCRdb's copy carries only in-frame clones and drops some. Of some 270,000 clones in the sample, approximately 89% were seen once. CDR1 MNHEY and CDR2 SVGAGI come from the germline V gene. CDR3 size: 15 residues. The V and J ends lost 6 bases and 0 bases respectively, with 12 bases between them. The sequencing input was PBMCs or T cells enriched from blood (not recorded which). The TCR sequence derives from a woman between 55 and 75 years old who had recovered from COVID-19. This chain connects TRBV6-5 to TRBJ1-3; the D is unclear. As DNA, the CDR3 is TGTGCCAGCAGAACTTCCTTTAGCTCTGGAAACACCATATATTTT. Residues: CASRTSFSSGNTIYF.